Below, one T cell receptor beta chain is given with its context. The data stem from a study of blood T cell repertoires in COVID-19. The V gene's germline CDR1 is SQVTM and CDR2 ANQGSEA. V was clipped by 8 bases and J by 8 bases; unmatched bases: 7. The CDR3 is 13 amino acids. The data were produced by immunoSEQ multiplex PCR, yet TCRdb's version contains in-frame clones alone and is incomplete. The sample yields about 200,000 clones, around 87% seen once. V and J are TRBV29-1 and TRBJ1-4; 11 bases line up with TRBD1. Sequencing was carried out using PBMCs or T cells enriched from blood (not recorded which). The source of this sequence is a woman aged 30 to 39 who had recovered from COVID-19. CDR3 sequence: CSYSGTGGEKLFF. The CDR3 bases are TGCAGCTACTCCGGGACAGGGGGGGAAAAACTGTTTTTT.